These T cell receptor beta chains were read from a single sample in a study of T cells after yellow fever vaccination. TCRdb recomputed calls from the 5' RACE reads with MiXCR, one row per CDR3 protein. The sample lists some 560,000 distinct CDR3 sequences, roughly 21% occurring once. Here the sequenced sample was PBMCs, taken 15 days after the yellow fever booster vaccination. These receptors were obtained from a man between 25 and 39 years old who received the YFV17D yellow fever vaccine. Each CDR3 is given with its conserved first and last residue. D genes are given only for firm matches. Rows give clone size only sometimes, using once, few, many, or a class for an expanded clone.

v_call: TRBV19; clone_size: -; d_call: -; j_call: TRBJ2-1; cdr3_nt: TGTGCCAGTTTCCAGTACAATGAGCAGTTCTTC; cdr3_aa: CASFQYNEQFF
v_call: TRBV5-1; clone_size: -; d_call: -; j_call: TRBJ2-7; cdr3_nt: TGCGCCAGCGCGTTGGTAAGAAACGAGCAGTACTTC; cdr3_aa: CASALVRNEQYF
v_call: TRBV3-1; clone_size: few; d_call: TRBD2; j_call: TRBJ2-5; cdr3_nt: TGTGCCAGCAGCCAAGAAGGGGGACTAGCGGGAAGACAAGAGACCCAGTACTTC; cdr3_aa: CASSQEGGLAGRQETQYF
v_call: TRBV5-5; clone_size: few; d_call: TRBD1; j_call: TRBJ1-5; cdr3_nt: TGTGCCAGCAGCGCCGGACAGGTGAATCAGCCCCAGCATTTT; cdr3_aa: CASSAGQVNQPQHF
v_call: TRBV12-3/TRBV12-4; clone_size: few; d_call: TRBD2; j_call: TRBJ2-7; cdr3_nt: TGTGCCAGCAAACGGACTAGCGGCTACTACGAGCAGTACTTC; cdr3_aa: CASKRTSGYYEQYF
v_call: TRBV3-1; clone_size: once; d_call: TRBD1; j_call: TRBJ1-2; cdr3_nt: TGTGCCAGCAGCCTTACCGGGACAGGCGAGCGCGGCTACACCTTC; cdr3_aa: CASSLTGTGERGYTF
v_call: TRBV5-1; clone_size: few; d_call: -; j_call: TRBJ2-7; cdr3_nt: TGCGCCAGCAGCAAACCGGGATCCTACGAGCAGTACTTC; cdr3_aa: CASSKPGSYEQYF
v_call: TRBV5-1; clone_size: -; d_call: TRBD1; j_call: TRBJ2-7; cdr3_nt: TGCGCCAGCAGCTTGGGAGGGACAGTTCAGGGCGAGCAGTACTTC; cdr3_aa: CASSLGGTVQGEQYF
v_call: TRBV7-9; clone_size: -; d_call: -; j_call: TRBJ2-5; cdr3_nt: TGTGCCAGCAGCGACCGAAGGGAGACCCAGTACTTC; cdr3_aa: CASSDRRETQYF
v_call: TRBV20-1; clone_size: few; d_call: -; j_call: TRBJ1-2; cdr3_nt: TGCAGTGCCATAGGACTGACTAACTATGGCTACACCTTC; cdr3_aa: CSAIGLTNYGYTF
v_call: TRBV29-1; clone_size: few; d_call: -; j_call: TRBJ2-2; cdr3_nt: TGCAGCACGAAGACGAACACCGGGGAGCTGTTTTTT; cdr3_aa: CSTKTNTGELFF
v_call: TRBV6-1; clone_size: -; d_call: -; j_call: TRBJ2-1; cdr3_nt: TGTGCCAGCAGCGGTGGGGTTAGCGGAGTGAACAATGAGCAGTTCTTC; cdr3_aa: CASSGGVSGVNNEQFF
v_call: TRBV3-1; clone_size: few; d_call: -; j_call: TRBJ1-6; cdr3_nt: TGTGCCAGCCAGCGGGGGGTTAATTCACCCCTCCACTTT; cdr3_aa: CASQRGVNSPLHF
v_call: TRBV11-2; clone_size: few; d_call: -; j_call: TRBJ1-1; cdr3_nt: TGTGCCAGCAGCTTCGAATACACTGAAGCTTTCTTT; cdr3_aa: CASSFEYTEAFF
v_call: TRBV5-1; clone_size: -; d_call: -; j_call: TRBJ1-2; cdr3_nt: TGCGCCAGCAGCTTTACAGACCTCTATGGCTACACCTTC; cdr3_aa: CASSFTDLYGYTF
v_call: TRBV15; clone_size: -; d_call: -; j_call: TRBJ2-5; cdr3_nt: TGTGCCACCAGCAGAGATCGGGGCCGGGGAGAGACCCAGTACTTC; cdr3_aa: CATSRDRGRGETQYF
v_call: TRBV2; clone_size: -; d_call: -; j_call: TRBJ2-3; cdr3_nt: TGTGCCAGCAGTGAAACCCCCTGGCGTCCAGATACGCAGTATTTT; cdr3_aa: CASSETPWRPDTQYF
v_call: TRBV6-1; clone_size: few; d_call: TRBD2; j_call: TRBJ2-7; cdr3_nt: TGTGCCAGCAGCGGCGGACTAGCGGGAGCGGACGAGCAGTACTTC; cdr3_aa: CASSGGLAGADEQYF
v_call: TRBV12-3/TRBV12-4; clone_size: few; d_call: TRBD2; j_call: TRBJ2-3; cdr3_nt: TGTGCCAGCAGTTTAGCGGCTAGCGGGGTAGGTGATACGCAGTATTTT; cdr3_aa: CASSLAASGVGDTQYF
v_call: TRBV15; clone_size: -; d_call: -; j_call: TRBJ1-1; cdr3_nt: TGTGCCACCAGCAGAGATATCCTGAACACTGAAGCTTTCTTT; cdr3_aa: CATSRDILNTEAFF
v_call: TRBV5-1; clone_size: -; d_call: TRBD2; j_call: TRBJ2-1; cdr3_nt: TGCGCCAGCAGCTTGGCCGTGACTAGCGGGAGCTCCTACAATGAGCAGTTCTTC; cdr3_aa: CASSLAVTSGSSYNEQFF
v_call: TRBV29-1; clone_size: -; d_call: TRBD1; j_call: TRBJ2-7; cdr3_nt: TGCAGCGCCCTTCGACAGGGGTTCCCTTACGAGCAGTACTTC; cdr3_aa: CSALRQGFPYEQYF
v_call: TRBV3-1; clone_size: -; d_call: -; j_call: TRBJ1-4; cdr3_nt: TGTGCCAGCAGCCAAGGGGGACTTAGGGGCGAAAAACTGTTTTTT; cdr3_aa: CASSQGGLRGEKLFF
v_call: TRBV20-1; clone_size: -; d_call: TRBD2; j_call: TRBJ2-2; cdr3_nt: TGCAGTGCTAGAGATCGGGACTACTTAGTCGGGGAGCTGTTTTTT; cdr3_aa: CSARDRDYLVGELFF
v_call: TRBV19; clone_size: few; d_call: TRBD2; j_call: TRBJ2-1; cdr3_nt: TGTGCCAGTAGTCCGTACTATAGCGGGGGCCATGAGCAGTTCTTC; cdr3_aa: CASSPYYSGGHEQFF
v_call: TRBV7-9; clone_size: -; d_call: -; j_call: TRBJ2-7; cdr3_nt: TGTGCCAGCAGCTTAGACGGGGAGCCGTTAGAGCAGTACTTC; cdr3_aa: CASSLDGEPLEQYF
v_call: TRBV21-1; clone_size: -; d_call: -; j_call: TRBJ2-1; cdr3_nt: TGTGCCAGCACTGAAATTGAGCAGTTCTTC; cdr3_aa: CASTEIEQFF
v_call: TRBV27; clone_size: -; d_call: TRBD1; j_call: TRBJ1-4; cdr3_nt: TGTGCCAGCAGCAAAGGACAGGGGGGTGAAAAACTGTTTTTT; cdr3_aa: CASSKGQGGEKLFF
v_call: TRBV27; clone_size: -; d_call: -; j_call: TRBJ2-7; cdr3_nt: TGTGCCAGCATGAAAGGATTACACGAGCAGTACTTC; cdr3_aa: CASMKGLHEQYF
v_call: TRBV9; clone_size: -; d_call: -; j_call: TRBJ2-1; cdr3_nt: TGTGCCAGCAGCGTAGGAGCTCACATAGGGGTGGGAGTCGCCTACAATGAGCAGTTCTTC; cdr3_aa: CASSVGAHIGVGVAYNEQFF
v_call: TRBV5-1; clone_size: few; d_call: TRBD2; j_call: TRBJ2-7; cdr3_nt: TGCGCCAGCAGCTTGGTATCGAGCGGGAAAGGCGAGCAGTACTTC; cdr3_aa: CASSLVSSGKGEQYF
v_call: TRBV7-9; clone_size: few; d_call: TRBD2; j_call: TRBJ2-3; cdr3_nt: TGTGCCAGCAGCGCGGGACTAGCGGGAGGCACAGATACGCAGTATTTT; cdr3_aa: CASSAGLAGGTDTQYF
v_call: TRBV6-2/TRBV6-3; clone_size: -; d_call: -; j_call: TRBJ2-1; cdr3_nt: TGTGCCAGCAGTTACCCGACGAATCCGAGGGACTACAATGAGCAGTTCTTC; cdr3_aa: CASSYPTNPRDYNEQFF
v_call: TRBV12-3/TRBV12-4; clone_size: -; d_call: -; j_call: TRBJ2-5; cdr3_nt: TGTGCCAGCAGAGACGAGGGGATGCGTGAGACCCAGTACTTC; cdr3_aa: CASRDEGMRETQYF
v_call: TRBV15; clone_size: -; d_call: TRBD1; j_call: TRBJ2-1; cdr3_nt: TGTGCCACCAAGGGACAGGCAAACAATGAGCAGTTCTTC; cdr3_aa: CATKGQANNEQFF
v_call: TRBV12-3/TRBV12-4; clone_size: -; d_call: -; j_call: TRBJ1-5; cdr3_nt: TGTGCCAGTTGCCAGGAGTTGGGTCAGCCCCAGCATTTT; cdr3_aa: CASCQELGQPQHF
v_call: TRBV6-2/TRBV6-3; clone_size: -; d_call: -; j_call: TRBJ2-7; cdr3_nt: TGTGCCAGCAGCCAGGGGCGTGGGCACTCCTACGAGCAGTACTTC; cdr3_aa: CASSQGRGHSYEQYF
v_call: TRBV2; clone_size: -; d_call: -; j_call: TRBJ2-3; cdr3_nt: TGTGCCAGCAGGGCAGGGGTGGATACGCAGTATTTT; cdr3_aa: CASRAGVDTQYF
v_call: TRBV18; clone_size: few; d_call: TRBD1; j_call: TRBJ2-7; cdr3_nt: TGTGCCAGCTCGCCGACAGGGGACGAGCAGTACTTC; cdr3_aa: CASSPTGDEQYF
v_call: TRBV11-2; clone_size: few; d_call: -; j_call: TRBJ2-1; cdr3_nt: TGTGCCAGCAGCTTAGACCGAAGGGAAGAGCAGTTCTTC; cdr3_aa: CASSLDRREEQFF
v_call: TRBV30; clone_size: -; d_call: -; j_call: TRBJ2-6; cdr3_nt: TGTGCCCAGGGATACGGGGCCAACGTCCTGACTTTC; cdr3_aa: CAQGYGANVLTF
v_call: TRBV12-3/TRBV12-4; clone_size: many; d_call: -; j_call: TRBJ2-5; cdr3_nt: TGTGCCAGCAGTTGGGACCGCTGGGGCAGGCAGAAGTACCAAGAGACCCAGTACTTC; cdr3_aa: CASSWDRWGRQKYQETQYF
v_call: TRBV20-1; clone_size: few; d_call: -; j_call: TRBJ2-5; cdr3_nt: TGCAGTGCTAGGGGAGGGGGTCGACAAGAGACCCAGTACTTC; cdr3_aa: CSARGGGRQETQYF
v_call: TRBV7-2; clone_size: -; d_call: TRBD2; j_call: TRBJ2-5; cdr3_nt: TGTGCCAGCAGCTGGTCCTGGACTAGCGGCGAGACCCAGTACTTC; cdr3_aa: CASSWSWTSGETQYF
v_call: TRBV12-3/TRBV12-4; clone_size: -; d_call: -; j_call: TRBJ2-2; cdr3_nt: TGTGCCAGCAGCCGCCCGGGACTGGGGTCCGGGGAGCTGTTTTTT; cdr3_aa: CASSRPGLGSGELFF
v_call: TRBV12-3/TRBV12-4; clone_size: many; d_call: -; j_call: TRBJ2-4; cdr3_nt: TGTGCCAGTTCCCAGGGGGGGAACATTCAGTACTTC; cdr3_aa: CASSQGGNIQYF
v_call: TRBV29-1; clone_size: once; d_call: TRBD2; j_call: TRBJ2-2; cdr3_nt: TGCAGCGTTGGGAGCGGGAGGGCGAACACCGGGGAGCTGTTTTTT; cdr3_aa: CSVGSGRANTGELFF
v_call: TRBV29-1; clone_size: few; d_call: -; j_call: TRBJ2-3; cdr3_nt: TGCAGCGGAGCTACAGGGCCAGATACGCAGTATTTT; cdr3_aa: CSGATGPDTQYF
v_call: TRBV28; clone_size: -; d_call: -; j_call: TRBJ2-7; cdr3_nt: TGTGCCAGTACGCCAGGCGGTACCTACGAGCAGTACTTC; cdr3_aa: CASTPGGTYEQYF
v_call: TRBV10-3; clone_size: -; d_call: TRBD2; j_call: TRBJ2-1; cdr3_nt: TGTGCCATCTACGCTAGCGGGCCGAATGAGCAGTTCTTC; cdr3_aa: CAIYASGPNEQFF
v_call: TRBV28; clone_size: -; d_call: -; j_call: TRBJ2-7; cdr3_nt: TGTGCCAGCAGTTTATCAGACAGCTCCTACGAGCAGTACTTC; cdr3_aa: CASSLSDSSYEQYF
v_call: TRBV7-6; clone_size: -; d_call: -; j_call: TRBJ2-5; cdr3_nt: TGTGCCAGCAGCTTATCTGGGGTGGGGACCCAGTACTTC; cdr3_aa: CASSLSGVGTQYF
v_call: TRBV11-2; clone_size: -; d_call: TRBD1; j_call: TRBJ2-1; cdr3_nt: TGTGCCAGCAGCTTATCCAGGACAGGGTATGAGCAGTTCTTC; cdr3_aa: CASSLSRTGYEQFF
v_call: TRBV3-1; clone_size: -; d_call: -; j_call: TRBJ1-2; cdr3_nt: TGTGCCAGCAGCCAAGAAGGGAGTAACTATGGCTACACCTTC; cdr3_aa: CASSQEGSNYGYTF